The 29 T cell receptor beta chains reported below all come from one sample, sequenced in a study of shared T cell receptors in the human thymus (dated by TCRdb to the early 2020s). The method behind the library was the immunoSEQ multiplex PCR assay. TCRdb carries this immuneACCESS record with in-frame sequences only. Its versions omit some clonotypes, under half of them owing to an unresolved V gene in the studies checked, with the rest unexplained. The sample includes roughly 700,000 clones, with roughly 90% observed a single time. Of the sample, over 0.008% falls within the top ten clones. These records were also assigned to another study, of human thymus T cells.

Sequenced sample: thymocytes. All receptors derive from a boy younger than two with a congenital heart defect. Donor details come from another sample of the same person, matched by shared clones.

The V gene is TRBV4-2, the J gene TRBJ1-2; no firm D call. Trimming shortened V by 0 bases and J by 8 bases, and 22 bases separated the two germline ends. The CDR3 sequence is 17 residues long. The germline V gene encodes CDR1 LGHNA and CDR2 YNFKEQ. The CDR3 spells CASSQDVPGPDCGGYTF. The CDR3 bases are TGTGCCAGCAGCCAAGATGTTCCAGGCCCCGATTGTGGCGGCTACACCTTC.

The chain couples TRBV5-1 to TRBJ1-1, with 9 bases aligning to TRBD1. The CDR3 is 17 amino acids. V was clipped by 4 bases and J by 3 bases; unmatched bases: 13. Germline CDR1 is SGHRS and CDR2 is YFSETQ. This CDR3 reads CASSLRDRDSRDTEAFF. The DNA for the CDR3 is TGCGCCAGCAGCCTCCGGGACAGGGACAGCAGGGACACTGAAGCTTTCTTT.

V and J are TRBV6-5 and TRBJ2-1; 7 bases match TRBD2. The CDR3 totals 16 residues. Germline assignment: CDR1 MNHEY and CDR2 SVGAGI. J gave up 4 bases and V 3 bases, and 9 bases lay outside the gene matches. The CDR3 DNA is TGTGCCAGCAGTTATCGCCTAGCGGTATCGTACAATGAGCAGTTCTTC. Translation gives CASSYRLAVSYNEQFF.

The rearrangement links TRBV5-1 to TRBJ2-3; 8 bases line up with TRBD2. J was trimmed by 4 bases and V by 2 bases; bases with no gene match: 6. CDR3 length: 15 amino acids. The germline V gene encodes CDR1 SGHRS and CDR2 YFSETQ. The CDR3 sequence: CASSFQAGEPDTQYF. For the CDR3, the DNA is TGCGCCAGCAGCTTTCAAGCGGGAGAGCCAGATACGCAGTATTTT.

The rearrangement links TRBV14 to TRBJ2-7, with 8 bases lining up with TRBD1. V was clipped by 6 bases and J by 5 bases; unmatched bases: 9. The CDR3 loop spans 14 amino acids. The germline CDR1 and CDR2 sequences are SGHDN and FVKESK. Written as DNA, the CDR3 is TGTGCCAGCAGGCCGACAGGGGCGCTCAACGAGCAGTACTTC. It translates to CASRPTGALNEQYF.

The rearrangement joins TRBV9 to TRBJ1-5; possible D gene TRBD1, 6 bases. The V gene lost 5 bases and the J gene lost 7 bases, with 16 bases spanning the gap. The germline V gene encodes CDR1 SGDLS and CDR2 YYNGEE. The CDR3 runs 14 residues. The CDR3 DNA reads TGTGCCAGCAGTAAGGGACGCGGGGGCCAGCCCCAGCATTTT. It is translated as CASSKGRGGQPQHF.

The V gene is TRBV4-1, the J gene TRBJ2-2, with TRBD2 matching 8 bases. The CDR3 length is 18 residues. The V and J ends lost 0 bases and 1 base, in that order; junction bases with no gene match: 7. The germline gives CDR1 MGHRA, CDR2 YSYEKL. As DNA, the CDR3 is TGCGCCAGCAGCCAAGAGGACAGAGCGGGAGTGAACACCGGGGAGCTGTTTTTT. Protein: CASSQEDRAGVNTGELFF.

Concerning this clone: The sample has other DNA sequences that encode this CDR3 too. The chain has TRBV14 and TRBJ2-7, with 10 bases that match TRBD1. The CDR3 covers 14 residues. From germline, CDR1 is SGHDN and CDR2 FVKESK. Trimming removed 4 bases from V and 3 bases from J; junction bases left unmatched: 3. For the CDR3, the DNA is TGTGCCAGCAGCCCCCGGGACAGGGGCTACGAGCAGTACTTC. This translates into CASSPRDRGYEQYF. Filled out from reference TRBV14 and TRBJ2-7, the complete variable domain reads EAGVTQFPSHSVIEKGQTVTLRCDPISGHDNLYWYRRVMGKEIKFLLHFVKESKQDESGMPNNRFLAERTGGTYSTLKVQPAELEDSGVYFCASSPRDRGYEQYFGPGTRLTVT.

The chain couples TRBV11-2 to TRBJ2-3, with 10 bases matching TRBD2. V dropped 3 bases and J dropped 1; count of bases not matched to a gene: 4. Germline V gene lookup returns CDR1 SGHAT and CDR2 FQNNGV. The CDR3 is 16 amino acids. This CDR3 is CASSFYLAGGTDTQYF. The CDR3 nucleotides read TGTGCCAGCAGCTTCTACCTAGCGGGAGGCACAGATACGCAGTATTTT. Looking up the rest from reference TRBV11-2 and TRBJ2-3 gives the full variable domain: EAGVAQSPRYKIIEKRQSVAFWCNPISGHATLYWYQQILGQGPKLLIQFQNNGVVDDSQLPKDRFSAERLKGVDSTLKIQPAKLEDSAVYLCASSFYLAGGTDTQYFGPGTRLTVL.

As for this clone: The same CDR3 arises from other DNA sequences in this sample as well. The J gene is TRBJ2-7, the V gene TRBV5-6; a possible D gene is TRBD1 (5 bases). The germline CDR1 and CDR2 sequences are SGHDT and YYEEEE. V lost 1 base and J 0 bases, leaving 8 bases between the germline ends. The CDR3 has 14 amino acids. CDR3: CASSLQGSSYEQYF. The CDR3 DNA follows: TGTGCCAGCAGCTTGCAGGGTAGCTCCTACGAGCAGTACTTC.

V is TRBV5-6 and J is TRBJ2-6; unclear D gene. Between the trimmed V and J ends, which lost 0 bases and 4 bases, there was a span of 8 bases. This CDR3 contains 15 residues. Germline V gene sequence: CDR1 SGHDT, CDR2 YYEEEE. CDR3 sequence (DNA): TGTGCCAGCAGCTTGGTCTTTTCGGGGGCCAACGTCCTGACTTTC. This translates into CASSLVFSGANVLTF. Full variable domain (remainder filled in from reference TRBV5-6 and TRBJ2-6): DAGVTQSPTHLIKTRGQQVTLRCSPKSGHDTVSWYQQALGQGPQFIFQYYEEEERQRGNFPDRFSGHQFPNYSSELNVNALLLGDSALYLCASSLVFSGANVLTFGAGSRLTVL.

This sequence joins TRBV11-1 and TRBJ2-3, with 7 bases that match TRBD2. The trim removed 0 bases at V and 10 bases at J, leaving 7 bases unmatched. The CDR3 is made up of 14 amino acids. The germline gives CDR1 SGHAT, CDR2 FQDESV (reference sequence). The CDR3 loop is CASSLASGREPQYF. The CDR3 nucleotides are TGTGCCAGCAGCTTAGCTTCGGGGCGGGAGCCGCAGTATTTT.

This clone was counted once. The gene calls are TRBV29-1 and TRBJ2-1; 10 nucleotides align to TRBD2. CDR1 and CDR2 from the germline V gene are SQVTM and ANQGSEA. V was pared by 5 bases and J by 6 bases, with 7 bases of the junction left unmatched. The CDR3 covers 14 residues. CDR3 loop: CSVLLAGVSNEQFF. For the CDR3, the DNA is TGCAGCGTTCTTCTAGCGGGAGTAAGCAATGAGCAGTTCTTC.

The V call is TRBV30, the J call TRBJ2-3, with 12 bases matching TRBD2. J gave up 2 bases and V 3 bases, and 9 bases lay outside the gene matches. There are 17 residues in the CDR3. Germline values: CDR1 GTSNPN, CDR2 SVGIG (reference sequence). The CDR3 region has the DNA TGTGCCTGGAGCCGAACCGGACTAGCGGGGAACACAGATACGCAGTATTTT. It translates to CAWSRTGLAGNTDTQYF. Full variable domain (remainder filled in from reference TRBV30 and TRBJ2-3): SQTIHQWPATLVQPVGSPLSLECTVEGTSNPNLYWYRQAAGRGLQLLFYSVGIGQISSEVPQNLSASRPQDRQFILSSKKLLLSDSGFYLCAWSRTGLAGNTDTQYFGPGTRLTVL.

The chain couples TRBV5-5 to TRBJ1-4, with D hard to call. V lost 5 bases to trimming and J lost 7 bases, with 9 bases between them. From germline, CDR1 is SGHKS and CDR2 YYEKEE (reference sequence). The CDR3 runs to 12 residues. The DNA for the CDR3 is TGTGCCAGCAGACTGAGTCCTGAAAAACTGTTTTTT. Translation: CASRLSPEKLFF. The full variable domain, in which reference TRBV5-5 and TRBJ1-4 provide the parts outside the CDR3, is DAGVTQSPTHLIKTRGQQVTLRCSPISGHKSVSWYQQVLGQGPQFIFQYYEKEERGRGNFPDRFSARQFPNYSSELNVNALLLGDSALYLCASRLSPEKLFFGSGTQLSVL.

V usage is TRBV30 and J usage is TRBJ2-3, with 10 bases that match TRBD2. J lost 6 bases, V lost 0 bases, and 9 bases had no gene match. The length of the CDR3 is 16 residues. Germline CDR1 and CDR2: GTSNPN and SVGIG (reference sequence). CDR3 DNA: TGTGCCTGGAGTGTAGGGAGCGGGAGGGCCTCGGATACGCAGTATTTT. Protein product: CAWSVGSGRASDTQYF. The whole variable domain, remainder taken from reference TRBV30 and TRBJ2-3, is SQTIHQWPATLVQPVGSPLSLECTVEGTSNPNLYWYRQAAGRGLQLLFYSVGIGQISSEVPQNLSASRPQDRQFILSSKKLLLSDSGFYLCAWSVGSGRASDTQYFGPGTRLTVL.

The chain recombines TRBV4-3 with TRBJ1-2; 11 positions match TRBD1. There are 21 residues in the CDR3. Germline values: CDR1 LGHNA, CDR2 YSLEER. V lost 0 bases, J lost 6 bases, and 21 bases stayed unmatched. The CDR3 spells CASSQDRPTSRTGGCIDGYTF. DNA for the CDR3: TGCGCCAGCAGCCAAGATAGGCCGACATCCAGGACAGGGGGCTGTATTGATGGCTACACCTTC.

CDR3 sequence reads: CAWTLPEGAFF. CDR3 nucleotides: TGTGCCTGGACCTTGCCTGAGGGAGCTTTCTTT. The chain couples TRBV30 to TRBJ1-1; D is ambiguous. V lost 4 bases and J 10 bases, leaving 13 bases between the germline ends. This CDR3 region has 11 residues. CDR1 and CDR2 from the germline V gene are GTSNPN and SVGIG (reference sequence).

This rearrangement joins TRBV6-1 to TRBJ2-7; a weak D match, TRBD1 (6 bases). The CDR3 contains 14 residues. Trimming cost V 5 bases and J 3 bases, with 14 bases left between them. Germline values: CDR1 MNHNS, CDR2 SASEGT. CDR3 sequence reads: CASSNRAFYYEQYF. CDR3 bases: TGTGCCAGCAGTAACAGGGCCTTTTACTACGAGCAGTACTTC.

This clone was picked up a small number of times. The gene calls are TRBV19 and TRBJ2-1; the D is unclear. The germline V gene has CDR1 LNHDA and CDR2 SQIVND (reference sequence). The CDR3 contains 15 residues. Trimming stripped 5 bases from V and 2 bases from J, with 13 bases between. CDR3 in DNA: TGTGCCAGTAGTGTTTGGTGCGGCACCTACAATGAGCAGTTCTTC. Encoded protein: CASSVWCGTYNEQFF.

The rearrangement joins TRBV11-1 to TRBJ2-1, with 11 positions matching TRBD2. Germline loops: CDR1 SGHAT, CDR2 FQDESV (reference sequence). Unmatched junction bases numbered 4, after V lost 1 base and J lost 2 bases. CDR3 length: 17 amino acids. For the CDR3, the DNA is TGTGCCAGCAGCTTAGAAACTAGCGGGAGCACCTACAATGAGCAGTTCTTC. Residues: CASSLETSGSTYNEQFF.

The chain employs TRBV28 and TRBJ2-7; 8 nucleotides match TRBD1. Per germline, CDR1 MDHEN and CDR2 SYDVKM. This CDR3 has 16 residues. The junction had 9 bases not matched to a gene; V was cut back by 5 bases and J by 0 bases. The CDR3 region is CASSPYPGTGSYEQYF. The CDR3 region has the DNA TGTGCCAGCAGTCCATACCCGGGGACAGGCTCCTACGAGCAGTACTTC.

This rearrangement joins TRBV7-2 to TRBJ2-7, with no clear D. The germline gives CDR1 SGHTA, CDR2 FQGNSA. The CDR3 sequence is 15 residues long. V lost 2 bases to trimming and J lost 2 bases, with 13 bases between them. CDR3: CASSLFSGPPYEQYF. Written as DNA, the CDR3 is TGTGCCAGCAGCTTATTTTCAGGCCCCCCCTACGAGCAGTACTTC. The full variable domain, completed using reference TRBV7-2 and TRBJ2-7, is GAGVSQSPSNKVTEKGKDVELRCDPISGHTALYWYRQSLGQGLEFLIYFQGNSAPDKSGLPSDRFSAERTGGSVSTLTIQRTQQEDSAVYLCASSLFSGPPYEQYFGPGTRLTVT.

The genes are TRBV29-1 and TRBJ2-7, with TRBD2 identical over 8 bases. Losses at the gene ends were 0 bases for V and 0 bases for J; bases not matched to a gene: 7. CDR1 is SQVTM and CDR2 is ANQGSEA in the germline V gene. The CDR3 has 16 residues. CDR3 sequence: CSVEDAIAGSSYEQYF. The CDR3 bases are TGCAGCGTTGAAGATGCGATAGCGGGAAGCTCCTACGAGCAGTACTTC.

The chain employs TRBV7-2 and TRBJ2-7; TRBD2 agrees at 7 bases. From germline, CDR1 is SGHTA and CDR2 FQGNSA. Losses at the gene ends were 0 bases for V and 0 bases for J; bases not matched to a gene: 17. The CDR3 sequence is 20 residues long. CDR3 protein: CASSLASSGEPKTLSYEQYF. Here the CDR3 DNA reads TGTGCCAGCAGCTTAGCTTCAAGCGGGGAGCCAAAAACCCTCTCCTACGAGCAGTACTTC.

The J gene is TRBJ1-1, the V gene TRBV13; 8 bases agree with TRBD1. J was trimmed by 4 bases and V by 3 bases; bases with no gene match: 13. CDR1 is PRHDT, CDR2 FYEKMQ, per germline (reference sequence). CDR3 length equals 17 residues. The CDR3 DNA reads as TGTGCCAGCAGCTTCGACTGTGACAGGGGAGGTTGCACTGAAGCTTTCTTT. Amino acids: CASSFDCDRGGCTEAFF.

The chain has TRBV11-2 and TRBJ2-5, with TRBD2 matching over 8 bases. This CDR3 region has 13 residues. Germline V lookup: CDR1 SGHAT, CDR2 FQNNGV. The V gene end was trimmed by 6 bases and the J gene end by 7 bases; junction bases not matched to a gene: 7. The CDR3 loop is CASSYRAGGTQYF. The CDR3 region has the DNA TGTGCCAGCAGTTATAGGGCGGGGGGGACCCAGTACTTC.

The CDR3 spells CASSHNDSPVYNEQFF. The CDR3 DNA follows: TGCGCCAGCAGCCACAACGACAGTCCGGTCTACAATGAGCAGTTCTTC. The chain employs TRBV4-1 and TRBJ2-1; TRBD1 might be the D (5 bases). Germline V gene sequence: CDR1 MGHRA, CDR2 YSYEKL. The germline V and J ends were trimmed by 3 bases and 3 bases, with 15 bases remaining between them. The CDR3 is 16 residues long.

The rearrangement joins TRBV18 to TRBJ2-7; D is possibly TRBD2 (5 bases). Germline V lookup: CDR1 KGHSH, CDR2 LQKENI. V lost 0 bases and J lost 3, with 9 bases in between. The CDR3 has 14 amino acids. As DNA, the CDR3 is TGTGCCAGCTCACCACCAAGCGGACTCTACGAGCAGTACTTC. Translating it yields CASSPPSGLYEQYF.